These 14 T cell receptor beta chains were sequenced from one sample in a study of T cells in Graves' hyperthyroidism and ophthalmopathy. It was RNA transcripts that yielded the amplified TCR beta CDR3 regions. First-round RT-PCR targeting the TCR CDR3 was performed with the HTBI primer set. TCRdb reprocessed the multiplex PCR reads via MiXCR and lists one record per CDR3 protein. Seen here are 360,000 or so distinct CDR3 sequences, over 15% observed once, and the top ten hold around 15%. Sequenced: blood. The origin of the receptors is a middle-aged woman with Graves' ophthalmopathy.

V gene TRBV6-5 combines with J gene TRBJ2-2, with TRBD2 matching over 10 bases. The length of the CDR3 is 15 residues. From germline, CDR1 is MNHEY and CDR2 SVGAGI. J gave up 8 bases and V 2 bases, and 5 bases lay outside the gene matches. In DNA, the CDR3 is TGTGCCAGCAGTTACACCCAGGGACTAGCGGGGGAGCTGTTTTTT. Translated: CASSYTQGLAGELFF.

The chain links TRBV11-1 to TRBJ2-7; TRBD2 matches 12 bases. CDR3 length: 15 residues. With 5 bases clipped from V and 4 bases from J, the junction kept 6 bases outside the gene matches. Germline lookup yields CDR1 SGHAT and CDR2 FQDESV (reference sequence). The CDR3 spells CASSPRLAGEYEQYF. The CDR3 DNA reads TGTGCCAGCAGCCCAAGACTAGCGGGAGAGTACGAGCAGTACTTC.

This clonotype was recorded many times. V and J are TRBV24-1 and TRBJ1-2; D gene ambiguous. Looked up from germline, CDR1 is KGHDR and CDR2 is SFDVKD. This CDR3 spans 15 amino acids. V lost 4 bases, J lost 8 bases, and 19 bases lay in between. CDR3 sequence reads: CATSDPGSTRNGYTF. Written as DNA, the CDR3 is TGTGCCACCAGTGACCCCGGATCTACCCGGAACGGCTACACCTTC.

This clonotype came up many times. J is TRBJ2-7 and V is TRBV12-3 or TRBV12-4; no firm D call. Trimming took 5 bases from V and 3 from J, leaving 8 bases between them. The CDR3 has 12 residues. The chain's CDR3 is CASSRENYEQYF. CDR3 nucleotides: TGTGCCAGCAGTAGGGAAAACTACGAGCAGTACTTC.

A few counts support this clonotype. The chain carries TRBV5-1 and TRBJ2-5, with 8 nucleotides matching TRBD1. The CDR3 has 13 residues. From germline, CDR1 is SGHRS and CDR2 YFSETQ. V shed 10 bases, J shed 4 bases, and the junction held 9 bases outside the gene matches. The CDR3: CASKPGGSETQYF. The CDR3 DNA sequence: TGCGCCTCTAAACCAGGGGGCTCAGAGACCCAGTACTTC.

Many counts were recorded for this clonotype. The V gene is TRBV28, the J gene TRBJ1-5; 9 bases line up with TRBD1. The V and J ends lost 2 bases and 5 bases, in that order; junction bases with no gene match: 19. The CDR3 sequence is 20 residues long. Germline V gives CDR1 MDHEN, CDR2 SYDVKM. In DNA, the CDR3 is TGTGCCAGCAGTTTACTGGGTGGTTTGAGGGGACAGGGAATCGATCAGCCCCAGCATTTT. Its protein product is CASSLLGGLRGQGIDQPQHF.

This clonotype was recorded at least ten times. J is TRBJ2-7 and V is TRBV10-3, with TRBD2 matching over 11 bases. Germline values: CDR1 ENHRY, CDR2 SYGVKD. Losses at the gene ends were 5 bases for V and 7 bases for J; bases not matched to a gene: 10. The CDR3 is 15 amino acids. CDR3 loop: CAISFSGRAKGEQYF. DNA for the CDR3: TGTGCCATCAGTTTTAGCGGGAGGGCTAAAGGGGAGCAGTACTTC.

This clonotype appeared many times. The genes are TRBV4-1 and TRBJ1-1, with 7 positions matching TRBD1. The CDR3 runs to 15 residues. CDR1 is MGHRA and CDR2 is YSYEKL in the germline V gene. The trim removed 1 base at V and 5 bases at J, leaving 7 bases unmatched. Here the CDR3 reads CASSQVGRGRTEAFF. CDR3 bases: TGCGCCAGCAGCCAAGTCGGGAGGGGGCGGACTGAAGCTTTCTTT.

The gene calls are TRBV6-2 or TRBV6-3 and TRBJ2-7; D might be TRBD2 (6 bases). CDR3 length: 18 residues. Germline assignment: CDR1 MNHEY and CDR2 SVGEGT. The ends were cut back, 4 bases at V and 6 bases at J, with 28 bases in the middle. CDR3 DNA sequence: TGTGCCAGCAGTTCCGCCCCGGACCCGTTGTTTCAGGGACTCGAGCAGTACTTC. Its translation: CASSSAPDPLFQGLEQYF.

This clonotype occurred a few times. This sequence joins TRBV6-1 and TRBJ2-7; D uncertain. CDR3 size: 13 residues. The V gene lost 5 bases and the J gene lost 1 base, with 9 bases spanning the gap. CDR1 and CDR2 (germline): MNHNS, SASEGT. The CDR3 sequence is CASSPVRSYEQYF. CDR3 coding DNA: TGTGCCAGCAGTCCCGTGCGGTCCTACGAGCAGTACTTC.

This clonotype was found many times. This sequence joins TRBV5-1 and TRBJ1-1, with 8 bases matching TRBD1. The CDR3 totals 15 residues. The V segment lost 4 bases and the J segment 5 bases; nucleotides outside the gene matches: 10. Per germline, CDR1 SGHRS and CDR2 YFSETQ. The CDR3 is CASSLRTGTGTEAFF. CDR3 coding DNA: TGCGCCAGCAGCCTAAGGACAGGGACGGGAACTGAAGCTTTCTTT.

The chain links TRBV20-1 to TRBJ2-7; D is tentatively TRBD1 or TRBD2 (5 bases each). With 0 bases removed from V and 2 bases from J, the gap between germline ends came to 17 bases. This CDR3 has 16 residues. Germline-derived CDR1 and CDR2 are DFQATT and SNEGSKA (reference sequence). The chain's CDR3 is CSARDDRDGPTYEQYF. In DNA, the CDR3 is TGCAGTGCTAGAGATGACCGGGACGGACCGACCTACGAGCAGTACTTC.

V usage is TRBV6-5 and J usage is TRBJ2-7, with 11 bases that match TRBD1. Trimming cost V 5 bases and J 4 bases; bases outside gene matches: 7. The CDR3 has 15 amino acids. CDR1 MNHEY and CDR2 SVGAGI come from the germline V gene. The CDR3 loop reads CASSTSGTGGYEQYF. The CDR3 DNA is TGTGCCAGCAGTACCTCGGGGACAGGGGGATACGAGCAGTACTTC.

This clonotype was seen at least ten times. The genes are TRBV24-1 and TRBJ2-7; tentative D call: TRBD1 (7 bases). The CDR3 extends over 15 amino acids. Germline assignment: CDR1 KGHDR and CDR2 SFDVKD. V lost 3 bases and J 2 bases, leaving 13 bases between the germline ends. The CDR3 DNA reads as TGTGCCACCAGTGATGATCAGGGGGGAACCTACGAGCAGTACTTC. As protein: CATSDDQGGTYEQYF.